Each of the 8 T cell receptor beta chains below was sequenced from the same sample in a study of shared T cell receptors in the human thymus (dated by TCRdb to 2020 to 2023). The library was built by means of the immunoSEQ multiplex PCR assay. TCRdb's version of the immuneACCESS table is confined to in-frame rearrangements and falls short of the full clone set. An unresolved V gene accounts for under half of the shortfall where checked; the remainder is of unknown origin. Counted in this sample were about 660,000 clones; 88% of them appeared once. Around 0.0099% of the sample lies in the top ten. The data also belong to a second study, concerning human thymus T cells.

The sample comprised thymocytes. These receptors were collected from a boy under three years old with a congenital heart defect. Donor details come from another sample of the same person, matched by shared clones.

This chain joins TRBV19 and TRBJ2-5, with 14 bases aligning to TRBD2. After removal of 6 bases from V and 3 bases from J, the junction contained 9 bases not matched to a gene. This CDR3 is built from 17 residues. The germline V gene encodes CDR1 LNHDA and CDR2 SQIVND (reference sequence). This chain's CDR3 is CASRPEPGLAGEETQYF. In DNA, the CDR3 is TGTGCCAGTAGACCCGAACCGGGACTAGCGGGAGAAGAGACCCAGTACTTC.

J is TRBJ2-7 and V is TRBV10-3; 8 bases agree with TRBD1. With V trimmed by 0 bases and J by 2 bases, 6 bases remained unmatched. CDR3 length equals 16 residues. From germline, CDR1 is ENHRY and CDR2 SYGVKD. In DNA, the CDR3 is TGTGCCATCAGTGAGTCCCGGGACAGGACCGCCTACGAGCAGTACTTC. Its translation: CAISESRDRTAYEQYF.

The gene calls are TRBV7-9 and TRBJ2-1; no firm D call. The CDR3 sequence is 9 residues long. Germline lookup yields CDR1 SEHNR and CDR2 FQNEAQ (reference sequence). With 11 bases removed from V and 5 bases from J, the gap between germline ends came to 4 bases. CDR3 DNA: TGTGCCGAGCACAATGAGCAGTTCTTC. It yields the protein CAEHNEQFF.

The V call is TRBV4-2, the J call TRBJ1-2; D gene unclear. Germline CDR1 LGHNA, CDR2 YNFKEQ. Trimming pared 0 bases from V and 4 bases from J, leaving 9 bases between. The CDR3 spans 14 residues. The chain's CDR3 is CASSQDEVVYGYTF. In nucleotides, the CDR3 is TGTGCCAGCAGCCAAGATGAGGTCGTCTATGGCTACACCTTC.

This chain links TRBV5-1 with TRBJ2-2; 10 bases match TRBD1. V lost 3 bases to trimming and J lost 0 bases; unmatched junction nucleotides: 11. The CDR3 has 19 amino acids. Germline loops: CDR1 SGHRS, CDR2 YFSETQ. The CDR3 sequence: CASSSRDRGAGANTGELFF. The CDR3 DNA is TGCGCCAGCAGCTCCCGGGACAGGGGAGCGGGAGCGAACACCGGGGAGCTGTTTTTT.

J is TRBJ2-1 and V is TRBV7-9; a possible D gene is TRBD2 (5 bases). The V end lost 1 base, the J end lost 5 bases, and 18 bases lay between the germline ends. Germline V gene sequence: CDR1 SEHNR, CDR2 FQNEAQ (reference sequence). The CDR3 runs to 17 residues. For the CDR3, the DNA is TGTGCCAGCAGCTTAGTAGTTAGCGTGGAGAACAACAATGAGCAGTTCTTC. This sequence encodes CASSLVVSVENNNEQFF.

The rearrangement uses TRBV5-1 and TRBJ2-1; possibly TRBD2 for D (5 bases). The CDR3 is 15 amino acids. Trimming pared 7 bases from V and 0 bases from J, leaving 14 bases between. The germline gives CDR1 SGHRS, CDR2 YFSETQ. The CDR3, as DNA: TGCGCCAGCCGCCCGGACTGGAGCTCCTACAATGAGCAGTTCTTC. Translated: CASRPDWSSYNEQFF. The full variable domain, completed using reference TRBV5-1 and TRBJ2-1, is KAGVTQTPRYLIKTRGQQVTLSCSPISGHRSVSWYQQTPGQGLQFLFEYFSETQRNKGNFPGRFSGRQFSNSRSEMNVSTLELGDSALYLCASRPDWSSYNEQFFGPGTRLTVL.

Turning to this clone: Other DNA sequences in this specimen translate into the identical CDR3. The J gene is TRBJ2-3, the V gene TRBV28, with D hard to call. Germline assignment: CDR1 MDHEN and CDR2 SYDVKM. V shed 8 bases and J shed 6 bases, with 6 bases lying between them. The CDR3 covers 10 residues. The CDR3 here is CASGPDTQYF. In DNA form, the CDR3 reads TGTGCCAGCGGGCCTGATACGCAGTATTTT. Supplemented by reference TRBV28 and TRBJ2-3, the full variable domain reads DVKVTQSSRYLVKRTGEKVFLECVQDMDHENMFWYRQDPGLGLRLIYFSYDVKMKEKGDIPEGYSVSREKKERFSLILESASTNQTSMYLCASGPDTQYFGPGTRLTVL.